This T cell receptor (beta chain) comes out of a study of T-cell reconstitution after alpha-beta-depleted transplantation in children. This clonotype came up many times. Unique molecular identifiers were incorporated into the prepared TCRbeta library. TCRdb ran MiXCR on the PCR reads and lists one entry per CDR3 protein. The sample holds some 280,000 distinct CDR3 sequences, roughly 9.5% seen once. The length of the CDR3 is 15 residues. Germline-derived CDR1 and CDR2 are SGHRS and YFSETQ. V was pared by 3 bases and J by 0 bases, with 11 bases between. Sequencing used PBMCs from the stem cell graft donor, obtained from the stem cell graft. The genes are TRBV5-1 and TRBJ2-3; D is undetermined. This sequence was found in a human donor who donated a stem cell graft to a child with SCID. CDR3 DNA: TGCGCCAGCAGCTCGAATTCGTTTAGCACAGATACGCAGTATTTT. The encoded protein is CASSSNSFSTDTQYF. The entire variable domain, with the rest obtained from reference TRBV5-1 and TRBJ2-3, is as follows: KAGVTQTPRYLIKTRGQQVTLSCSPISGHRSVSWYQQTPGQGLQFLFEYFSETQRNKGNFPGRFSGRQFSNSRSEMNVSTLELGDSALYLCASSSNSFSTDTQYFGPGTRLTVL.